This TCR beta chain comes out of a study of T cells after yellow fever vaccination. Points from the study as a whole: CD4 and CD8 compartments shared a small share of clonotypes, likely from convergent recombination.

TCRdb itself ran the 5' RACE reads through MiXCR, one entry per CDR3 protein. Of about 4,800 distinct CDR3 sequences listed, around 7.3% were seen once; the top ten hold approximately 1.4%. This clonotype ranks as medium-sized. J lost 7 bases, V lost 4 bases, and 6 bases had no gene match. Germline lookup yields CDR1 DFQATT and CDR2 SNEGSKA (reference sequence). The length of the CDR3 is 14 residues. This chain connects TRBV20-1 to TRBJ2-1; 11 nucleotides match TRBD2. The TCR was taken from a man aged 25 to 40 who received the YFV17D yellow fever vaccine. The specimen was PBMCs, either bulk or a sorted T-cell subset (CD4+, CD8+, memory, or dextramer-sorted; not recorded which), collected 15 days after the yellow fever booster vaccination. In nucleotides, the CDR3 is TGCAGTGCTATTAGCGGGAGGGCCGGGAATGAGCAGTTCTTC. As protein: CSAISGRAGNEQFF.